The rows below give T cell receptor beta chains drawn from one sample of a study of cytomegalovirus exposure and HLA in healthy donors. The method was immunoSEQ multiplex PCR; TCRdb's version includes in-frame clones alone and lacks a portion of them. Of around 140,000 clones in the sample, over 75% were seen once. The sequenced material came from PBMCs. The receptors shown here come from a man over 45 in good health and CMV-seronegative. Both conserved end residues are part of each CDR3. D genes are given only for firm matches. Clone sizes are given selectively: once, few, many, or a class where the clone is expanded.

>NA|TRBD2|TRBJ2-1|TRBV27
CASRGLAGIYEQFF
TGTGCCAGCAGGGGACTAGCGGGCATCTATGAGCAGTTCTTC
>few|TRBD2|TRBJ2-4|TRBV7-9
CASSLAGGLAKNIQYF
TGTGCCAGCAGCTTAGCGGGGGGGTTGGCCAAAAACATTCAGTACTTC
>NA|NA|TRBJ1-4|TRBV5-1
CASSLEPGLKKKLFF
TGCGCCAGCAGCTTGGAGCCGGGTCTAAAGAAAAAACTGTTTTTT
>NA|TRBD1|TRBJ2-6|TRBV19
CASSMIRTGDGANVLTF
TGTGCCAGTAGTATGATAAGGACAGGGGACGGGGCCAACGTCCTGACTTTC
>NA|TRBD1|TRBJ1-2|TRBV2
CASSGSRQGSEGYTF
TGTGCCAGCAGTGGCTCTCGACAGGGGTCAGAAGGCTACACCTTC
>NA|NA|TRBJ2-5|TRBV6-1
CASSEGDIQETQYF
TGTGCCAGCAGTGAAGGTGACATCCAAGAGACCCAGTACTTC
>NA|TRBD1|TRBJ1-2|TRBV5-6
CASSLGPTGHYGYTF
TGTGCCAGCAGCTTAGGGCCGACAGGGCATTATGGCTACACCTTC
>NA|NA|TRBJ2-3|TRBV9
CASSVTSQGTDTQYF
TGTGCCAGCAGCGTAACCTCACAGGGCACAGATACGCAGTATTTT
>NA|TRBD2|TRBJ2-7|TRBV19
CASSGPAGGPGREQYF
TGTGCCAGTAGTGGGCCAGCGGGGGGACCTGGGAGGGAGCAGTACTTC
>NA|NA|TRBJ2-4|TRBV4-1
CASSQGQGFTKNIQYF
TGCGCCAGCAGCCAAGGGCAGGGTTTCACCAAAAACATTCAGTACTTC
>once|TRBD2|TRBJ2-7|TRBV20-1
CSAQREYEQYF
TGCAGTGCTCAGCGGGAATACGAGCAGTACTTC
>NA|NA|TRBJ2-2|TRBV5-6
CASSLSGLRGELFF
TGTGCCAGCAGCTTGTCAGGCCTCAGAGGGGAGCTGTTTTTT
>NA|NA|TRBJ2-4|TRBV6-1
CASSDRNIAKNIQYF
TGTGCCAGCAGTGACAGGAACATAGCCAAAAACATTCAGTACTTC
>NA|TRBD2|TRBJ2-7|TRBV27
CASSSSGSNEQYF
TGTGCCAGCAGTTCTAGCGGGAGCAACGAGCAGTACTTC
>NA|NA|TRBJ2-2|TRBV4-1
CASSTRTNPPGELFF
TGCGCCAGCAGCACCAGGACTAATCCTCCTGGGGAGCTGTTTTTT
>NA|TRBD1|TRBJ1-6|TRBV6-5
CASSYGTGGYNSPLHF
TGTGCCAGCAGTTATGGGACAGGGGGTTATAATTCACCCCTCCACTTT
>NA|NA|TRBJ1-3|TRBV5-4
CASSTAEARGNTIYF
TGTGCCAGCAGCACCGCCGAGGCCCGGGGAAACACCATATATTTT
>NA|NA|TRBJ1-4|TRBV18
CASSPPAKNEKLFF
TGTGCCAGCTCACCCCCTGCTAAGAATGAAAAACTGTTTTTT
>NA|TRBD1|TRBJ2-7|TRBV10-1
CASRVQGIHEQYF
TGCGCCAGCAGAGTACAGGGGATCCACGAGCAGTACTTC
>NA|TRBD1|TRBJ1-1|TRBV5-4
CASSWGQRNTEAFF
TGTGCCAGCAGCTGGGGACAGCGGAACACTGAAGCTTTCTTT
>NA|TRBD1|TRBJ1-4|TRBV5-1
CASSLVPGQNEKLFF
TGCGCCAGCAGCTTGGTCCCGGGACAGAATGAAAAACTGTTTTTT
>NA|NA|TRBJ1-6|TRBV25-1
CASSELGGGADNSPLHF
TGTGCCAGCAGTGAACTCGGGGGAGGGGCGGATAATTCACCCCTCCACTTT
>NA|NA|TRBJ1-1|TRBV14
CASSHHRVQNTEAFF
TGTGCCAGCAGCCACCACCGGGTCCAGAACACTGAAGCTTTCTTT
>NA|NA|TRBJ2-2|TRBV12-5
CASGLVVGDSGELFF
TGTGCTAGTGGTTTGGTGGTAGGGGACTCCGGGGAGCTGTTTTTT
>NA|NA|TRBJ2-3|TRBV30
CALNGGGSTDTQYF
TGTGCACTGAATGGCGGCGGAAGCACAGATACGCAGTATTTT
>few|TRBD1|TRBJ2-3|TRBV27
CASSYSGDRGRGDTQYF
TGTGCCAGCAGTTATTCCGGGGACAGGGGGCGCGGAGATACGCAGTATTTT
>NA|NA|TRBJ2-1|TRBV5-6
CASSLSLASNEQFF
TGTGCCAGCAGCTTGAGTCTAGCGAGCAATGAGCAGTTCTTC
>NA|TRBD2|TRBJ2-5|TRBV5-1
CASSLELAGLGTQYF
TGCGCCAGCAGCTTGGAACTAGCGGGACTAGGGACCCAGTACTTC
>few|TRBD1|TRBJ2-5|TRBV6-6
CATGTGGEETQYF
TGTGCCACCGGGACAGGGGGTGAAGAGACCCAGTACTTC
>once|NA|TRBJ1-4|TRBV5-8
CASSLVVFGLELFF
TGTGCCAGCAGCTTGGTCGTGTTCGGGTTAGAACTGTTTTTT
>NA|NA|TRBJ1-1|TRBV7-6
CASSLEEGNTEAFF
TGTGCCAGCAGCTTAGAGGAGGGTAACACTGAAGCTTTCTTT